This paragraph reports one TCR beta chain. This record belongs to a study of blood T cell repertoires in COVID-19. Trimming took 7 bases from V and 7 from J, leaving 11 bases between them. The germline gives CDR1 GTSNPN, CDR2 SVGIG (reference sequence). The CDR3 runs to 11 residues. TCRdb's table, derived via immunoSEQ multiplex PCR, lists solely in-frame clones and lacks some. The sample comprises roughly 300,000 clones, 91% of which are singletons, and around 2.2% rests with the top ten. The chain combines TRBV30 with TRBJ2-4; D ambiguous. This TCR was recovered from a woman in her twenties or thirties with COVID-19, enrolled during active disease. Material for sequencing was peripheral blood. The chain's CDR3 is CAFQLDNIQYF. CDR3 nucleotide sequence: TGTGCCTTTCAGCTAGACAACATTCAGTACTTC.